This T cell receptor beta chain was identified during a study of blood T cell repertoires in COVID-19. For the study at large: In each case, the material was cDNA or gDNA derived from T cells, B-cell-depleted T cells, or PBMCs.

The V end was cut by 7 bases, the J end by 4 bases, with 7 bases between. The V gene's germline CDR1 is MDHEN and CDR2 SYDVKM. The CDR3 is 11 amino acids. TCRdb's copy holds only in-frame clones and misses some; the assay was immunoSEQ multiplex PCR. The table records some 250,000 clones, roughly 90% of them present only once. The chain couples TRBV28 to TRBJ1-1, with a possible D match to TRBD1 (6 bases). Material for sequencing was PBMCs or T cells enriched from blood (not recorded which). This TCR was sampled from a woman aged 40 to 50 with acute COVID-19. DNA for the CDR3: TGTGCCAGCACCAGGGGCACTGAAGCTTTCTTT. This sequence encodes CASTRGTEAFF. Full variable domain (outside the CDR3, taken from reference TRBV28 and TRBJ1-1): DVKVTQSSRYLVKRTGEKVFLECVQDMDHENMFWYRQDPGLGLRLIYFSYDVKMKEKGDIPEGYSVSREKKERFSLILESASTNQTSMYLCASTRGTEAFFGQGTRLTVV.